Listed below are T cell receptor beta chains from one sample, sequenced in a study of T cells expressing NK-cell markers. TCRdb re-called the 5' RACE reads and shows each CDR3 protein once, DNA omitted. Its table records 400,000 to 450,000 distinct CDR3 sequences. The sample consisted of blood T cells: a sorted CD56 or NKG2C T cell subset, CD4+ or CD8+ T cells, or bulk PBMC T cells (not recorded which). All receptors derive from a woman aged 18-70 years in good health. Both conserved end residues are part of each CDR3.

J gene: TRBJ2-4
V gene: TRBV6-2/TRBV6-3
CDR3 protein: CASSYSPDRNIQYF

J gene: TRBJ1-5
V gene: TRBV20-1
CDR3 protein: CSARDLAGGGSNQPQHF

J gene: TRBJ2-1
V gene: TRBV6-1
CDR3 protein: CASSKGLADHNEQFF

J gene: TRBJ2-3
V gene: TRBV6-2/TRBV6-3
CDR3 protein: CASRGRRRFVDTQYF

J gene: TRBJ1-6
V gene: TRBV7-2
CDR3 protein: CASSLEQPSARSPLHF

J gene: TRBJ2-7
V gene: TRBV12-3/TRBV12-4
CDR3 protein: CASSLIRGAYEQYF

J gene: TRBJ2-1
V gene: TRBV28
CDR3 protein: CASSYLALAGNNEQFF

J gene: TRBJ2-7
V gene: TRBV4-1
CDR3 protein: CASSQEGGRGRDEQYF

J gene: TRBJ1-5
V gene: TRBV7-8
CDR3 protein: CASSPPTLSNQPQHF

J gene: TRBJ2-5
V gene: TRBV30
CDR3 protein: CAWVLAGIPRF

J gene: TRBJ1-2
V gene: TRBV2
CDR3 protein: CASRTGAAYGYTF

J gene: TRBJ2-5
V gene: TRBV30
CDR3 protein: CAWGASQETQYF

J gene: TRBJ2-7
V gene: TRBV29-1
CDR3 protein: CSVEGGPHSYEQYF

J gene: TRBJ2-3
V gene: TRBV6-5
CDR3 protein: CASSWGLARTDTQYF

J gene: TRBJ2-5
V gene: TRBV9
CDR3 protein: CASSVAWGRPQETQYF

J gene: TRBJ2-7
V gene: TRBV18
CDR3 protein: CASSPGQGELYEQYF

J gene: TRBJ1-6
V gene: TRBV4-2
CDR3 protein: CASSQDWGSYNSPLHF

J gene: TRBJ2-1
V gene: TRBV25-1
CDR3 protein: CASQSYNEQFF

J gene: TRBJ2-1
V gene: TRBV19
CDR3 protein: CASSHIAGGHNEQFF

J gene: TRBJ1-2
V gene: TRBV11-2
CDR3 protein: CASGKGQDYGYTF

J gene: TRBJ1-5
V gene: TRBV4-3
CDR3 protein: CASSHEHLYSNQPQHF

J gene: TRBJ1-1
V gene: TRBV15
CDR3 protein: CATSREDKQGGNTEAFF

J gene: TRBJ2-7
V gene: TRBV4-3
CDR3 protein: CASSQDAGGTNYEQYF

J gene: TRBJ2-2
V gene: TRBV4-3
CDR3 protein: CASSILAGGPGGELFF

J gene: TRBJ1-3
V gene: TRBV12-3/TRBV12-4
CDR3 protein: CASSPRLGTVGNTIYF

J gene: TRBJ2-7
V gene: TRBV3-1
CDR3 protein: CASSQMGYEQYF

J gene: TRBJ2-1
V gene: TRBV7-2
CDR3 protein: CASSKFWDEQFF

J gene: TRBJ2-2
V gene: TRBV7-2
CDR3 protein: CASSLDREGTGELFF

J gene: TRBJ2-7
V gene: TRBV12-3/TRBV12-4
CDR3 protein: CASSPGTSGRWYEQYF

J gene: TRBJ1-1
V gene: TRBV3-1
CDR3 protein: CASSYRPGTEAFF

J gene: TRBJ2-1
V gene: TRBV5-1
CDR3 protein: CASSLEVGSNNEQFF

J gene: TRBJ2-3
V gene: TRBV20-1
CDR3 protein: CSASGGAGGDTQYF

J gene: TRBJ2-2
V gene: TRBV9
CDR3 protein: CASSVLPTGELFF

J gene: TRBJ1-1
V gene: TRBV5-1
CDR3 protein: CASSSSESRTEAFF

J gene: TRBJ2-7
V gene: TRBV19
CDR3 protein: CASSIGGEYEQYF

J gene: TRBJ2-2
V gene: TRBV12-3/TRBV12-4
CDR3 protein: CASSFFATGGLFF

J gene: TRBJ2-7
V gene: TRBV20-1
CDR3 protein: CSSEKRREGYEQYF

J gene: TRBJ1-2
V gene: TRBV12-3/TRBV12-4
CDR3 protein: CASSKAEETGLYGYTF

J gene: TRBJ1-2
V gene: TRBV18
CDR3 protein: CASSPTGTGPNYGYTF

J gene: TRBJ2-3
V gene: TRBV3-1
CDR3 protein: CASSQGRGLPTDTQYF

J gene: TRBJ2-5
V gene: TRBV4-1
CDR3 protein: CASSQREAGGSETQYF

J gene: TRBJ2-3
V gene: TRBV6-5
CDR3 protein: CASSWADTQYF

J gene: TRBJ1-1
V gene: TRBV7-2
CDR3 protein: CASSQPAGGVGTEAFF

J gene: TRBJ1-2
V gene: TRBV29-1
CDR3 protein: CSVEDQGANTF

J gene: TRBJ2-5
V gene: TRBV4-3
CDR3 protein: CASSPRNPFERRYETQYF

J gene: TRBJ1-1
V gene: TRBV18
CDR3 protein: CASSANRPGMNTEAFF

J gene: TRBJ2-1
V gene: TRBV6-1
CDR3 protein: CASSLPGGNEQFF

J gene: TRBJ2-3
V gene: TRBV6-1
CDR3 protein: CASSEVGGGAADTQYF

J gene: TRBJ1-4
V gene: TRBV11-2
CDR3 protein: CASSLGGTGFREKLFF

J gene: TRBJ2-1
V gene: TRBV19
CDR3 protein: CASSPSPTSGRLNEQFF

J gene: TRBJ2-3
V gene: TRBV20-1
CDR3 protein: CSANPGLAGGAKDTQYF

J gene: TRBJ2-7
V gene: TRBV4-1
CDR3 protein: CASSQDGPTGTRGYEQYF

J gene: TRBJ2-3
V gene: TRBV3-1
CDR3 protein: CASSQGGLAGPDTQYF

J gene: TRBJ1-3
V gene: TRBV3-1
CDR3 protein: CASSQYRSGNTIYF

J gene: TRBJ2-5
V gene: TRBV23-1
CDR3 protein: CASSQSDPSTRTKGQETQYF

J gene: TRBJ2-3
V gene: TRBV7-3
CDR3 protein: CASSERLNGDTQYF

J gene: TRBJ2-1
V gene: TRBV6-2/TRBV6-3
CDR3 protein: CASSYGPRDEQFF

J gene: TRBJ2-7
V gene: TRBV19
CDR3 protein: CASSFGLAGLYEQYF